This T cell receptor (beta chain) is from a study of shared clonotypes between healthy human individuals. Whole-study context: The cohort comprised a couple of women and a few men. Their ages spanned 18 to 49 years. CD4 naive cells filled three plates per donor, CD4 memory three, CD8 naive two and CD8 memory one.

This CDR3 comprises 15 residues. V was clipped by 6 bases and J by 10 bases; unmatched bases: 8. From germline, CDR1 is SNHLY and CDR2 FYNNEI. Here immunoSEQ multiplex PCR was the method, and the copy in TCRdb shows in-frame clones only, minus some. Of some 2,500,000 clones in the sample, roughly 93% were seen once. What was sequenced was naive CD4+ T cells from PBMCs. Subset meaning: CD45RA+ positively selected. V is TRBV2 and J is TRBJ2-1; 14 bases map to TRBD2. The receptor's source is a man between 18 and 29 years old in good health. Some clones in this sample may be carry-over from other donors' samples. CDR3 coding DNA: TGTGCCAGCAGACCGGGACTAGCGGGAGTTTTCGAGCAGTTCTTC. Translation: CASRPGLAGVFEQFF.